These 27 T cell receptor beta chains originate from one sample sequenced in a study of blood T cell repertoires in COVID-19. TCRdb's copy holds only in-frame clones and misses some; the assay was immunoSEQ multiplex PCR. The table has roughly 54,000 clones, approximately 90% seen once. The sample comprised peripheral blood. These receptors were taken from a human donor in a cohort sampled during active COVID-19.

This chain joins TRBV18 and TRBJ2-2; the D is unclear. CDR1 KGHSH and CDR2 LQKENI come from the germline V gene. This CDR3 spans 15 amino acids. V was shortened by 1 base and J by 4 bases, with 10 bases between the two germline ends. For the CDR3, the DNA is TGTGCCAGCTCACCACAATTCTCCCCCACCGGGGAGCTGTTTTTT. Its translation is CASSPQFSPTGELFF.

The chain combines TRBV6-5 with TRBJ2-7, with TRBD2 matching 13 bases. The V gene end was trimmed by 0 bases and the J gene end by 3 bases; junction bases not matched to a gene: 2. The CDR3 is 16 residues long. Germline CDR1 MNHEY, CDR2 SVGAGI. For the CDR3, the DNA is TGTGCCAGCAGTTACTCACTAGCGGGGGGGTTCTACGAGCAGTACTTC. It is translated as CASSYSLAGGFYEQYF.

On this clone itself: Other DNA variants within this sample encode the same CDR3. The chain joins TRBV18 to TRBJ2-3, with TRBD2 identical over 9 bases. CDR1 is KGHSH and CDR2 is LQKENI in the germline V gene. This CDR3 has 15 amino acids. V lost 3 bases, J lost 0 bases, and 1 base stayed unmatched. The CDR3 bases are TGTGCCAGCTCACCCGGGACTAGCAGCACAGATACGCAGTATTTT. It yields the protein CASSPGTSSTDTQYF.

This sequence joins TRBV5-6 and TRBJ2-5; D ambiguous. CDR1 and CDR2 from the germline V gene are SGHDT and YYEEEE. The CDR3 has 13 residues. Trimming took 4 bases from V and 2 from J, leaving 9 bases between them. The CDR3 nucleotides read TGTGCCAGCAGCCCCCAATTTCAAGAGACCCAGTACTTC. Protein: CASSPQFQETQYF.

This clone has a single count. V gene TRBV7-2 combines with J gene TRBJ2-5; the match to TRBD2 covers 8 bases. The CDR3 loop spans 17 amino acids. V trimming: 1 base; J trimming: 1 base; junction bases outside the gene matches: 8. CDR1 is SGHTA and CDR2 is FQGNSA in the germline V gene. CDR3 nucleotide sequence: TGTGCCAGCAGCTTAGTATTCTCCGCGGGGGGCCAAGAGACCCAGTACTTC. Translated, it gives CASSLVFSAGGQETQYF.

This clone was counted a single time. The chain carries TRBV7-2 and TRBJ1-2, with TRBD1 as a possible D gene (6 bases). Trimming stripped 5 bases from V and 4 bases from J, with 11 bases between. Germline lookup yields CDR1 SGHTA and CDR2 FQGNSA. The CDR3 loop spans 13 amino acids. The CDR3 loop reads CASSLGQPYGYTF. The CDR3 region has the DNA TGTGCCAGCAGCCTCGGACAGCCCTATGGCTACACCTTC.

The chain employs TRBV5-8 and TRBJ2-2; 7 nucleotides align to TRBD1. The germline gives CDR1 SGHTS, CDR2 YDEGEE. V lost 5 bases to trimming and J lost 0 bases; unmatched junction nucleotides: 7. The CDR3 runs to 16 residues. CDR3 coding DNA: TGTGCCAGCAGTTCCGGACAGGTTGCGAACACCGGGGAGCTGTTTTTT. This sequence encodes CASSSGQVANTGELFF.

J is TRBJ2-1 and V is TRBV10-2; TRBD2 aligns across 10 bases. Germline V CDR1 and CDR2: WSHSY, SAAADI. CDR3 length equals 16 residues. The V segment lost 10 bases and the J segment 5 bases; nucleotides outside the gene matches: 14. The CDR3 reads CATTGLSGRADNEQFF. The CDR3 nucleotides read TGCGCCACCACTGGGTTGAGCGGGAGGGCCGACAATGAGCAGTTCTTC.

The chain uses TRBV6-4 and TRBJ2-5, with TRBD1 matching over 9 bases. CDR3 length equals 14 residues. Germline CDR1 is MRHNA and CDR2 is SNTAGT. The J segment lost 5 bases and the V segment lost 5 bases, leaving 6 bases of the junction unmatched. CDR3 bases: TGTGCCAGCAGTACAGGGGGCGCAGGGGAGACCCAGTACTTC. It specifies CASSTGGAGETQYF.

The chain links TRBV7-9 to TRBJ1-6, with a weak D call TRBD1 (5 bases). Germline-derived CDR1 and CDR2 are SEHNR and FQNEAQ (reference sequence). This CDR3 contains 15 residues. Trimming cost V 5 bases and J 5 bases, with 13 bases left between them. DNA of the CDR3: TGTGCCAGCAGCACGGGGGGGACTCATAATTCACCCCTCCACTTT. Encoded protein: CASSTGGTHNSPLHF.

The table lists this clone with a few counts. The chain links TRBV5-5 to TRBJ2-7; TRBD2 might be the D (5 bases). V lost 0 bases and J 4 bases, leaving 17 bases between the germline ends. The CDR3 has 16 amino acids. Germline CDR1 is SGHKS and CDR2 is YYEKEE (reference sequence). The CDR3 spells CASSLGSPGSGYEQYF. The CDR3 nucleotides read TGTGCCAGCAGCTTGGGCTCCCCGGGGTCAGGATACGAGCAGTACTTC. Looking up the rest from reference TRBV5-5 and TRBJ2-7 gives the full variable domain: DAGVTQSPTHLIKTRGQQVTLRCSPISGHKSVSWYQQVLGQGPQFIFQYYEKEERGRGNFPDRFSARQFPNYSSELNVNALLLGDSALYLCASSLGSPGSGYEQYFGPGTRLTVT.

The V and J genes are TRBV7-9 and TRBJ1-1; 7 nucleotides agree with TRBD1. V shed 5 bases, J shed 3 bases, and the junction held 6 bases outside the gene matches. The V gene's germline CDR1 is SEHNR and CDR2 FQNEAQ (reference sequence). CDR3 length: 14 residues. CDR3 residues: CASSVTGAHTEAFF. CDR3 coding DNA: TGTGCCAGCAGCGTCACAGGGGCGCACACTGAAGCTTTCTTT.

CDR3 sequence reads: CASSMAANSPLHF. The DNA of the CDR3 is TGTGCCAGTAGTATGGCGGCGAATTCACCCCTCCACTTT. The chain couples TRBV19 to TRBJ1-6; unclear D gene. The CDR3 length is 13 residues. CDR1 is LNHDA, CDR2 SQIVND, per germline (reference sequence). V was shortened by 3 bases and J by 7 bases, with 7 bases between the two germline ends.

This chain joins TRBV5-4 and TRBJ2-3; the match to TRBD2 covers 7 bases. The junction had 7 bases not matched to a gene; V was cut back by 1 base and J by 2 bases. In germline, CDR1 is SGHNT, CDR2 YYREEE (reference sequence). The CDR3 consists of 16 residues. The CDR3 loop is CASSLQGAGYTDTQYF. The CDR3 region has the DNA TGTGCCAGCAGCTTGCAGGGAGCGGGATACACAGATACGCAGTATTTT.

The CDR3 here is CASSLQGRGTEAFF. For the CDR3, the DNA is TGTGCCAGTAGCCTACAGGGCCGGGGCACTGAAGCTTTCTTT. The V call is TRBV19, the J call TRBJ1-1; D possibly corresponds to TRBD1 (6 bases). Per the germline V gene, CDR1 is LNHDA and CDR2 is SQIVND (reference sequence). The CDR3 length is 14 residues. Trimming shortened V by 6 bases and J by 4 bases, and 15 bases separated the two germline ends.

This clone was seen just once. This rearrangement joins TRBV7-8 to TRBJ2-1; D might be TRBD1 (6 bases). V was shortened by 5 bases and J by 5 bases, with 10 bases between the two germline ends. CDR3 size: 13 residues. Germline V CDR1 and CDR2: SGHVS, FQNEAQ. CDR3 loop: CASSGGLDNEQFF. The DNA for the CDR3 is TGTGCCAGCAGCGGGGGCCTCGACAATGAGCAGTTCTTC.

The chain links TRBV19 to TRBJ1-5; perhaps TRBD1 as D (6 bases). The CDR3 runs to 14 residues. Germline CDR1 reads LNHDA; CDR2 reads SQIVND (reference sequence). Between the trimmed V and J ends, which lost 7 bases and 3 bases, there was a span of 13 bases. For the CDR3, the DNA is TGTGCCAGTACCTATGGACAGAACAATCAGCCCCAGCATTTT. Its protein is CASTYGQNNQPQHF.

This clone was observed a single time. The chain recombines TRBV7-2 with TRBJ1-3; D ambiguous. The CDR3 covers 16 residues. Trimming shortened V by 1 base and J by 1 base, and 11 bases separated the two germline ends. In germline, CDR1 is SGHTA, CDR2 FQGNSA. The CDR3 nucleotides are TGTGCCAGCAGCTTAGTTCGGAGCCAGTCTGGAAACACCATATATTTT. Amino acid sequence: CASSLVRSQSGNTIYF.

J is TRBJ1-2 and V is TRBV7-8, with 11 bases that match TRBD1. The length of the CDR3 is 17 residues. With V trimmed by 5 bases and J by 4 bases, 12 bases remained unmatched. In germline, CDR1 is SGHVS, CDR2 FQNEAQ. The CDR3 loop is CASSPDADRGLSYGYTF. CDR3 nucleotide sequence: TGTGCCAGCAGCCCTGACGCGGACAGGGGGCTTAGCTATGGCTACACCTTC.

In this sample, this clone turned up once. The V gene is TRBV27, the J gene TRBJ1-2; 7 bases align to TRBD1. V was clipped by 6 bases and J by 8 bases; unmatched bases: 6. The CDR3 covers 12 residues. Germline loops: CDR1 MNHEY, CDR2 SMNVEV (reference sequence). As DNA, the CDR3 is TGTGCCAGCAGAGGCGACAGGGCGGGCTACACCTTC. Translating it yields CASRGDRAGYTF.

The chain uses TRBV5-1 and TRBJ2-7; no firm D call. Between the trimmed V and J ends, which lost 2 bases and 5 bases, there was a span of 11 bases. There are 13 residues in the CDR3. CDR1 is SGHRS, CDR2 YFSETQ, per germline. CDR3 nucleotide sequence: TGCGCCAGCAGCTTCCAGGAAATCGACGAGCAGTACTTC. Translation: CASSFQEIDEQYF.

This clone occurred a few times. The chain uses TRBV11-2 and TRBJ2-7; TRBD1 aligns across 8 bases. The CDR3 is 18 amino acids. After removal of 0 bases from V and 4 bases from J, the junction contained 14 bases not matched to a gene. Looked up from germline, CDR1 is SGHAT and CDR2 is FQNNGV. The CDR3 sequence: CASSLEGRAGGWLYEQYF. The CDR3 region has the DNA TGTGCCAGCAGCTTAGAGGGTCGAGCAGGGGGCTGGTTATACGAGCAGTACTTC.

The rearrangement uses TRBV19 and TRBJ2-7; 8 bases line up with TRBD1. Germline CDR1 reads LNHDA; CDR2 reads SQIVND (reference sequence). This CDR3 contains 15 residues. The junction had 8 bases not matched to a gene; V was cut back by 2 bases and J by 5 bases. The CDR3 DNA reads as TGTGCCAGTAGTATACCAGGGACAGGCGGCCACGAGCAGTACTTC. It yields the protein CASSIPGTGGHEQYF. The entire variable domain, with the rest obtained from reference TRBV19 and TRBJ2-7, is as follows: DGGITQSPKYLFRKEGQNVTLSCEQNLNHDAMYWYRQDPGQGLRLIYYSQIVNDFQKGDIAEGYSVSREKKESFPLTVTSAQKNPTAFYLCASSIPGTGGHEQYFGPGTRLTVT.

The chain links TRBV5-1 to TRBJ2-3; maybe TRBD2 (6 bases). The CDR3 runs to 14 residues. Germline CDR1 and CDR2: SGHRS and YFSETQ. The germline V and J ends were trimmed by 1 base and 7 bases, with 13 bases remaining between them. DNA of the CDR3: TGCGCCAGCAGCTTGCTCGGGGGAATGAATACGCAGTATTTT. It codes for CASSLLGGMNTQYF.

This clone was seen a few times. V is TRBV2 and J is TRBJ2-2, with D tentatively TRBD2 (6 bases). The CDR3 contains 13 residues. The germline gives CDR1 SNHLY, CDR2 FYNNEI. Trimming pared 4 bases from V and 11 bases from J, leaving 14 bases between. CDR3 loop: CASSGFGTFELFF. The CDR3 nucleotides read TGTGCCAGCAGTGGTTTCGGGACTTTCGAGCTGTTTTTT. The whole variable domain, filled in from reference TRBV2 and TRBJ2-2, reads EPEVTQTPSHQVTQMGQEVILRCVPISNHLYFYWYRQILGQKVEFLVSFYNNEISEKSEIFDDQFSVERPDGSNFTLKIRSTKLEDSAMYFCASSGFGTFELFFGEGSRLTVL.

This clone was seen once. V is TRBV28 and J is TRBJ1-2; D is possibly TRBD1 (5 bases). Trimming left V 2 bases short and J 7 bases short, with 17 bases between. This CDR3 is built from 15 residues. Per germline, CDR1 MDHEN and CDR2 SYDVKM. CDR3 bases: TGTGCCAGCAGTTTAATTCTAGGGTCCGGGGGTGGCTACACCTTC. Amino acids: CASSLILGSGGGYTF.

In its sample, this clone was seen a few times. J is TRBJ2-7 and V is TRBV5-1; 12 bases fit TRBD2. Looked up from germline, CDR1 is SGHRS and CDR2 is YFSETQ. V was clipped by 0 bases and J by 0 bases; unmatched bases: 7. The CDR3 consists of 18 residues. CDR3 in DNA: TGCGCCAGCAGCTTGGGGACTAGCGGGGCCCGCAACTCCTACGAGCAGTACTTC. Amino acids: CASSLGTSGARNSYEQYF.